These T cell receptor beta chains were read from a single sample in a study of Graves' ophthalmopathy and Graves' hyperthyroidism. TCRdb independently ran MiXCR on the multiplex PCR reads; one entry per CDR3 protein. The sample carries approximately 480,000 distinct CDR3 sequences, 14% recorded once. Sequenced input: blood. The receptors here all came from a woman aged 30 to 39 with Graves' ophthalmopathy. Both conserved end residues are part of each CDR3. A D gene is named only where the DNA matches it firmly. The size entry is marked missing in some rows and otherwise reads once, few, many or a size class.

TRBV28	.	many	TRBJ1-5	TGTGCCAGCAGTCCCATGGGGCAGCCCCAGCATTTT	CASSPMGQPQHF
TRBV4-1	.	many	TRBJ2-5	TGCGCCAGCAGCCAAGGACTCCTTGGGGTCCAAGAGACCCAGTACTTC	CASSQGLLGVQETQYF
TRBV7-8	.	.	TRBJ2-7	TGTGCCAGCAGCTTAGCAGGAGTGTCTAGCGTCGACGAGCAGTACTTC	CASSLAGVSSVDEQYF
TRBV7-6	.	.	TRBJ1-1	TGTGCCAGCGGCAGTGGGGGCGGCGATCGGAACACTGAAGCTTTCTTT	CASGSGGGDRNTEAFF
TRBV25-1	.	many	TRBJ1-5	TGTGCCAGCAGCGAAGGGGACAATCAGCCCCAGCATTTT	CASSEGDNQPQHF
TRBV29-1	.	many	TRBJ2-5	TGCAGCGTCCTAGGGGGAAGTGGGCAAGAGACCCAGTACTTC	CSVLGGSGQETQYF
TRBV12-5	.	few	TRBJ2-2	TGTGCTAGTGGTTTGGTCCCGGTGGGGAACACCGGGGAGCTGTTTTTT	CASGLVPVGNTGELFF
TRBV9	.	many	TRBJ2-2	TGTGCCAGCAGCGTTTCTCACGGGGAGCTGTTTTTT	CASSVSHGELFF
TRBV12-5	.	many	TRBJ1-2	TGTGCTAGTGGTCCGGACGTTAAGGATGGCTACACCTTC	CASGPDVKDGYTF
TRBV9	.	many	TRBJ1-3	TGTGCCAGCAGCCTCCTTCAAGGTGGAGACTCTGGAAACACCATATATTTT	CASSLLQGGDSGNTIYF
TRBV20-1	.	many	TRBJ2-7	TGCAGTGCTAGTGTGGACGCCTCCTACGAGCAGTACTTC	CSASVDASYEQYF
TRBV6-5	.	.	TRBJ1-2	TGTGCCAGCAGTTTTTTGGAACGCCCCATCACCTTC	CASSFLERPITF
TRBV12-3/TRBV12-4	.	many	TRBJ1-2	TGTGCCAGCAGTCCCCGGGTGGGGGGCCGGTATGGCTACACCTTC	CASSPRVGGRYGYTF
TRBV28	.	many	TRBJ2-7	TGTGCCAGCAGCTACGCCAGGGATCGGGAGCAGTACTTC	CASSYARDREQYF
TRBV5-1	.	many	TRBJ2-2	TGCGCCAGCAGCTTGGCAGATGTCAACACCGGGGAGCTGTTTTTT	CASSLADVNTGELFF
TRBV20-1	TRBD2	many	TRBJ2-2	TGCAGTGTCTTGCTAGCGGAAAACACCGGGGAGCTGTTTTTT	CSVLLAENTGELFF
TRBV12-3/TRBV12-4	.	many	TRBJ1-5	TGTGCCAGCACCTGGGAGGTAAACCAGCCCCAGCATTTT	CASTWEVNQPQHF
TRBV18	.	few	TRBJ1-1	TGTGCCAGCTCACTTAACGACAGGACTCCGAACACTGAAGCTTTCTTT	CASSLNDRTPNTEAFF
TRBV20-1	.	many	TRBJ1-1	TGCAGTGTCCCCTTCAGGGGAAAGAACACTGAAGCTTTCTTT	CSVPFRGKNTEAFF
TRBV28	.	many	TRBJ1-1	TGTGCCAGCATAGGGGGGATGAACACTGAAGCTTTCTTT	CASIGGMNTEAFF